This T cell receptor (beta chain) emerged from a study of identical twins. The CDR3 covers 17 residues. Deletions cut 0 bases from V and 0 bases from J, with 12 bases between. Germline loops: CDR1 LGHNA, CDR2 YSLEER. Template switching added a universal primer site; cDNA carried unique molecular identifiers. Each CDR3 protein is one row after TCRdb ran MiXCR on the 5' RACE reads. This sample has under 350,000 distinct CDR3 sequences, with just under 9.5% found just once. This clonotype has at least ten counts. Its target is not known. Broader study findings: For out-of-frame alpha sequences shared by twins, low generation probability was in excess.

These data were also reused for a study on yellow fever vaccine responses in identical twins. Turning to that study: Reportedly, the response of twins' T cells to the vaccine seemed partly convergent, partly personalized.

The TCR comes from a young woman in good health. The chain carries TRBV4-3 and TRBJ2-1, with D tentatively TRBD2 (5 bases). Source material: CD8+ T cells sorted from blood. The DNA for the CDR3 is TGCGCCAGCAGCCAAGATCGTGGCGGACTCTCCTACAATGAGCAGTTCTTC. It encodes CASSQDRGGLSYNEQFF.